This TCR beta chain was identified in a study of T cell changes during pregnancy in multiple sclerosis. The germline gives CDR1 PRHDT, CDR2 FYEKMQ (reference sequence). This CDR3 has 15 amino acids. Between the trimmed V and J ends, which lost 0 bases and 5 bases, there was a span of 13 bases. Profiling relied on immunoSEQ multiplex PCR, and the TCRdb table lists in-frame clones only, not all of them. The data contain about 46,000 clones, about 94% of them singletons. The clonotype originates from a female donor with multiple sclerosis, enrolled in a pregnancy study. The chain recombines TRBV13 with TRBJ1-2, with a tentative D call TRBD1 (5 bases). Material: CD8+ T cells from peripheral blood mononuclear cells, obtained after pregnancy. CDR3 sequence reads: CASSLGQGIPYGYTF. CDR3 DNA: TGTGCCAGCAGCTTAGGCCAGGGAATCCCATATGGCTACACCTTC.